This passage covers 9 T cell receptor beta chains from one sample sequenced in a study of blood T cells in healthy people across ages. PCR was performed a second time for about 7 to 11 cycles using a sample-barcoded 5' primer and a J-beta primer mix. From the 5' RACE reads, TCRdb called clonotypes with MiXCR, one entry per CDR3 protein. This table holds roughly 680,000 distinct CDR3 sequences, over 40% found once. The sample taken for sequencing was blood. The receptors originated from a woman older than 75 in good health.

Worth noting for this clonotype: Compared with germline, one end of the junction differs, possibly owing to a read error. The chain is built from TRBV5-1 and TRBJ1-3; D perhaps matches TRBD1 (6 bases). From germline, CDR1 is SGHRS and CDR2 YFSETQ. The CDR3 is made up of 15 amino acids. The CDR3 DNA follows: TGCGCCGGCAGCTTGGCAGGGGACTCTGGAAACACCATATATTTT. This codes for CAGSLAGDSGNTIYF.

The gene calls are TRBV6-5 and TRBJ2-5; a weak D match, TRBD2 (5 bases). From germline, CDR1 is MNHEY and CDR2 SVGAGI. The CDR3 sequence is 12 residues long. Trimming took 6 bases from V and 13 from J, leaving 18 bases between them. CDR3 bases: TGTGCCAGCAGACTAGGGATCGGTGAGCTGTACTTC. This gives the protein CASRLGIGELYF.

Remarks on this clonotype: This may be a read error: a much more frequent sequence differs by one nucleotide. The V call is TRBV7-9, the J call TRBJ2-3; a possible D gene is TRBD1 (6 bases). This CDR3 is 12 amino acids long. Per germline, CDR1 SEHNR and CDR2 FQNEAQ (reference sequence). CDR3 loop: CSSSQTTGTQYF. Written as DNA, the CDR3 is TGTTCCAGCAGCCAGACAACAGGGACGCAGTATTTT. Together with reference TRBV7-9 and TRBJ2-3, the CDR3 gives the full variable domain: DTGVSQNPRHKITKRGQNVTFRCDPISEHNRLYWYRQTLGQGPEFLTYFQNEAQLEKSRLLSDRFSAERPKGSFSTLEIQRTEQGDSAMYLCSSSQTTGTQYFGPGTRLTVL.

This clonotype was found once. This chain uses TRBV20-1 with TRBJ2-7, with D possibly being TRBD1 (6 bases). The germline gives CDR1 DFQATT, CDR2 SNEGSKA (reference sequence). This CDR3 region has 16 residues. Trimming pared 5 bases from V and 2 bases from J, leaving 22 bases between. CDR3 region: CSASPTRDKITYEQYF. CDR3 nucleotide sequence: TGCAGTGCTTCCCCTACCCGGGACAAGATAACCTACGAGCAGTACTTC.

V and J are TRBV11-2 and TRBJ2-3; 9 bases agree with TRBD2. Per the germline V gene, CDR1 is SGHAT and CDR2 is FQNNGV. The ends lost 5 bases at V and 3 bases at J; junction bases unmatched: 9. This CDR3 is built from 16 residues. The CDR3 here is CASSALAGASTDTQYF. CDR3 sequence (DNA): TGTGCCAGCAGCGCCTTAGCGGGGGCCTCAACAGATACGCAGTATTTT.

This clonotype has just a few counts. The rearrangement uses TRBV10-3 and TRBJ2-5; no definite D call. The germline CDR1 and CDR2 sequences are ENHRY and SYGVKD. Trimming cost V 5 bases and J 2 bases, with 9 bases left between them. This CDR3 contains 13 residues. CDR3 DNA: TGTGCCATCAGTCGGACGGATCAAGAGACCCAGTACTTC. Its protein product is CAISRTDQETQYF.

This clonotype was observed a few times. A much larger clone lies a single base off, so this may be a read error. CDR3 residues: CASSTPGVCDARETQYF. The CDR3, as DNA: TGTGCCAGCAGTACGCCTGGGGTCTGCGACGCCCGGGAGACCCAGTACTTC. The rearrangement uses TRBV6-6 and TRBJ2-5, with D unclear. V was shortened by 5 bases and J by 5 bases, with 24 bases between the two germline ends. Germline CDR1 reads MNHNY; CDR2 reads SVGAGI (reference sequence). The CDR3 is 17 amino acids.

This clonotype came up a few times. The gene calls are TRBV7-9 and TRBJ2-7, with a tentative D call TRBD2 (6 bases). CDR3 length: 14 residues. Germline CDR1 reads SEHNR; CDR2 reads FQNEAQ (reference sequence). The germline V and J ends were trimmed by 1 base and 3 bases, with 10 bases remaining between them. The CDR3 DNA is TGTGCCAGCAGCTTAGTTTCGCGGGGCTACGAGCAGTACTTC. It translates to CASSLVSRGYEQYF.

This clonotype was seen at least ten times. The chain carries TRBV10-3 and TRBJ2-1; TRBD2 matches at 8 bases. CDR1 ENHRY and CDR2 SYGVKD come from the germline V gene. CDR3 size: 14 residues. The V and J ends lost 10 bases and 6 bases, in that order; junction bases with no gene match: 11. This chain's CDR3 is CATESGRSFNEQFF. In DNA form, the CDR3 reads TGTGCCACCGAAAGCGGGAGAAGCTTCAATGAGCAGTTCTTC.